This TCR beta chain derives from a study of OX40 agonist ivuxolimab in advanced cancers. Study in general: Patients were dosed with the agonistic anti-OX40 (CD134) antibody ivuxolimab. Administration of intravenous ivuxolimab to patients occurred every 2 weeks at 0.01 to 10 mg/kg. The study's findings and limits: The authors also found low normalized T-cell clonal expansion in some nonresponders.

The CDR3 consists of 14 residues. Germline V gene sequence: CDR1 SNHLY, CDR2 FYNNEI. J lost 4 bases, V lost 4 bases, and 5 bases had no gene match. It was autoimmune disease history or systemic immunosuppression that excluded patients. TCRdb's copy holds only in-frame clones and misses some; the assay was immunoSEQ multiplex PCR. The sample includes about 55,000 clones, around three quarters of them seen just once. Of note for this clone: Its target is not known.

The input for sequencing was CD4+ or CD8+ T cells sorted from blood, taken in a trial of the OX40 agonist ivuxolimab. This TCR derives from an adult with an advanced solid tumor such as melanoma, head and neck, liver or kidney cancer. The gene calls are TRBV2 and TRBJ1-1; 8 bases align to TRBD1. The CDR3 sequence is CASSVKTGVTEAFF. The CDR3 bases are TGTGCCAGCAGTGTGAAGACAGGGGTCACTGAAGCTTTCTTT.